This TCR beta chain stems from a study of blood T cells in healthy people across ages. V was clipped by 5 bases and J by 7 bases; unmatched bases: 6. Germline V gene lookup returns CDR1 SGHTA and CDR2 FQGNSA. This CDR3 comprises 15 residues. A sample-barcoded 5' primer and a J-beta primer mix were used in a second PCR of roughly 6 to 11 cycles. Each cDNA molecule received a tag from a template-switch adaptor that had 12 random nucleotides. MiXCR, applied by TCRdb to the 5' RACE reads, yields one record per CDR3 protein. The sample includes under 850,000 distinct CDR3 sequences, 36% of them seen just once.

This TCR was sampled from a man aged 18 to 30 in good health. The sequenced sample was blood. The chain combines TRBV7-2 with TRBJ1-6, with 9 bases matching TRBD1. The DNA of the CDR3 is TGTGCCAGCAGCAGGATGACAGGGGGAAATTCACCCCTCCACTTT. Translated, it gives CASSRMTGGNSPLHF. Full variable domain (missing parts from reference TRBV7-2 and TRBJ1-6): GAGVSQSPSNKVTEKGKDVELRCDPISGHTALYWYRQSLGQGLEFLIYFQGNSAPDKSGLPSDRFSAERTGGSVSTLTIQRTQQEDSAVYLCASSRMTGGNSPLHFGNGTRLTVT.